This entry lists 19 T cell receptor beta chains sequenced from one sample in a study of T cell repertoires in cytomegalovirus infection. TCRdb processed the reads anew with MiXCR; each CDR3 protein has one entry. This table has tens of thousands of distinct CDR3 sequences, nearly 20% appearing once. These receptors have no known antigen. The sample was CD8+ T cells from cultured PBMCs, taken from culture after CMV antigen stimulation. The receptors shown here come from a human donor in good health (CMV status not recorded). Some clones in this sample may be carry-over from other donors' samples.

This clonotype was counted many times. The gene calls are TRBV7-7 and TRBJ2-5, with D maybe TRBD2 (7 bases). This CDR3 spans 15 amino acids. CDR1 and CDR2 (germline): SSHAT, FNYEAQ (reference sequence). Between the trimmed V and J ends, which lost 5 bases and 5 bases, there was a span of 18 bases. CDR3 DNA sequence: TGTGCCAGCAGCCCCAGTGACGGGGGGCGGGAGACCCAGTACTTC. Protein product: CASSPSDGGRETQYF.

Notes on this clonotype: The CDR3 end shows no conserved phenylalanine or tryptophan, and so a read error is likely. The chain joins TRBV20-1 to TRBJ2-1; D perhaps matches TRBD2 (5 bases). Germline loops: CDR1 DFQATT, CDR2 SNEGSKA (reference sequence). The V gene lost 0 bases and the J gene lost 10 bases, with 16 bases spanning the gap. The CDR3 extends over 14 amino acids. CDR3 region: CSARDSIVPGEQFL. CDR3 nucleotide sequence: TGCAGTGCTAGAGATTCTATCGTCCCGGGGGAGCAGTTCTTA.

This CDR3 reads CASSSTRDARTETQYF. As DNA, the CDR3 is TGTGCCAGCAGCTCCACACGGGACGCAAGGACGGAGACCCAGTACTTC. The V gene is TRBV7-6, the J gene TRBJ2-5, with D possibly being TRBD1 or TRBD2 (5 bases each). The CDR3 loop spans 16 amino acids. Germline CDR1 and CDR2: SGHVS and FNYEAQ. V was shortened by 4 bases and J by 5 bases, with 20 bases between the two germline ends.

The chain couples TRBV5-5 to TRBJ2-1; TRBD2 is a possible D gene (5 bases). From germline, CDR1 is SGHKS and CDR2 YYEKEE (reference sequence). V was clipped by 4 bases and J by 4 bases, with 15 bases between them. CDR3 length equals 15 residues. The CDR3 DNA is TGTGCCAGCAGCACGGACGGGGATGATTACAATGAGCAGTTCTTC. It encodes CASSTDGDDYNEQFF.

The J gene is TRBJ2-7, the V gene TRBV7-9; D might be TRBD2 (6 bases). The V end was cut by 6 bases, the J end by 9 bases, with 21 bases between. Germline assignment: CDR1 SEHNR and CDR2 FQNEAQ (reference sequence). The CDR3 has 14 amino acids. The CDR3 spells CASSPPGAGRGQYF. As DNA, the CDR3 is TGTGCCAGCAGTCCCCCGGGCGCCGGGCGGGGGCAGTACTTC.

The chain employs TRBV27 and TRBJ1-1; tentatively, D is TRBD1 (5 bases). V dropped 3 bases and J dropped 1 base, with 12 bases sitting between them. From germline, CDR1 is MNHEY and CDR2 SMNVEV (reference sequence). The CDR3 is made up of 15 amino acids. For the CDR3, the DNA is TGTGCCAGCAGTTTGGGGCTGGGAGCGAACACTGAAGCTTTCTTT. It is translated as CASSLGLGANTEAFF.

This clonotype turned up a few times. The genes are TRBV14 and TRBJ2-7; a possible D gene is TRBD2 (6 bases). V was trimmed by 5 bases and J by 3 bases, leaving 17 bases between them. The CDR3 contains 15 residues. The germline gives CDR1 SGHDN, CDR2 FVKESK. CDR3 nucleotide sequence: TGTGCCAGCAGCATTGGTGGCGGAGGGCTCTACGAGCAGTACTTC. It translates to CASSIGGGGLYEQYF.

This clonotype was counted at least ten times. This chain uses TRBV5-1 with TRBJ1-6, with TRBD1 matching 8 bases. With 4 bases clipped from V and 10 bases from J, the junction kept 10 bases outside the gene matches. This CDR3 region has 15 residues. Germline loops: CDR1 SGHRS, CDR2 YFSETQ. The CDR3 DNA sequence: TGCGCCAGCAGCCCGACAGGGGTTATCAACTCACCCCTCCACTTT. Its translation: CASSPTGVINSPLHF. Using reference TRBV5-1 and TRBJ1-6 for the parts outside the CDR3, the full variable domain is KAGVTQTPRYLIKTRGQQVTLSCSPISGHRSVSWYQQTPGQGLQFLFEYFSETQRNKGNFPGRFSGRQFSNSRSEMNVSTLELGDSALYLCASSPTGVINSPLHFGNGTRLTVT.

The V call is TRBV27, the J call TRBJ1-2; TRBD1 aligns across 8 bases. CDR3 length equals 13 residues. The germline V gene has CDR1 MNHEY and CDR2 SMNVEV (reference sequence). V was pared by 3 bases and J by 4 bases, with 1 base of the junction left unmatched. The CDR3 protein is CASSFTGGYGYTF. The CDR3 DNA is TGTGCCAGCAGTTTCACAGGGGGCTATGGCTACACCTTC.

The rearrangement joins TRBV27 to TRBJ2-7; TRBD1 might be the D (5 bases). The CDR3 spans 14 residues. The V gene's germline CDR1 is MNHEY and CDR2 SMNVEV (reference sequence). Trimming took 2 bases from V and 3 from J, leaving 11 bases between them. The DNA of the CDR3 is TGTGCCAGCAGTTTAGGCAGGGTAGGCTACGAGCAGTACTTC. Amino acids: CASSLGRVGYEQYF.

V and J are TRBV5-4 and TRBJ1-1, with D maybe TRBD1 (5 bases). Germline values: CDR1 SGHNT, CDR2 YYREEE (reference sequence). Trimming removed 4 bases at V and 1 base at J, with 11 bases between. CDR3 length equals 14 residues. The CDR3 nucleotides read TGTGCCAGCAGCCCGAGGGGAGGGAACACTGAAGCTTTCTTT. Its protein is CASSPRGGNTEAFF.

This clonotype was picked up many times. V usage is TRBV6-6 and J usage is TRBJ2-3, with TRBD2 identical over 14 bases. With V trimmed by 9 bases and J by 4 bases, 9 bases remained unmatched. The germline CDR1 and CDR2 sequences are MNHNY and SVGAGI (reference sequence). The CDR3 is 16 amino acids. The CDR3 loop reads CASQMTSGGAADTQYF. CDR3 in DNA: TGTGCCAGTCAAATGACTAGCGGGGGGGCCGCAGATACGCAGTATTTT.

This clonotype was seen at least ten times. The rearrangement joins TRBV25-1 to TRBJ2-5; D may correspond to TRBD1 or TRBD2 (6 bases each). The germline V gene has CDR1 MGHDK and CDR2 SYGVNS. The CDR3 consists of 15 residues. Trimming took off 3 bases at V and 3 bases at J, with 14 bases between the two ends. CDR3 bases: TGTGCCAGCAGTGAGTACCGGGGGCGAAAAGAGACCCAGTACTTC. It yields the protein CASSEYRGRKETQYF.

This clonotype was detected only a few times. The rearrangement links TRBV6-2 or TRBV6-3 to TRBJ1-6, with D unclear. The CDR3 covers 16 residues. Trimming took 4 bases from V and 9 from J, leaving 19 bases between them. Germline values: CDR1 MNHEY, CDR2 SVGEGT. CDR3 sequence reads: CASSFLGVQNLSPLHF. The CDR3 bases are TGTGCCAGCAGTTTTTTGGGAGTTCAAAATCTTTCACCCCTCCACTTT.

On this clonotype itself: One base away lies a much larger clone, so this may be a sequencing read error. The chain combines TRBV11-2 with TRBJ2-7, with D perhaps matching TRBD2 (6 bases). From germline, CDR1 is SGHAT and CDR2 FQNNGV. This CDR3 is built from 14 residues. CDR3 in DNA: TGTGCCAGCAGCTTCCGGGGGAGCTCCTACGAGCAGTGCTTC. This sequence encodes CASSFRGSSYEQCF.

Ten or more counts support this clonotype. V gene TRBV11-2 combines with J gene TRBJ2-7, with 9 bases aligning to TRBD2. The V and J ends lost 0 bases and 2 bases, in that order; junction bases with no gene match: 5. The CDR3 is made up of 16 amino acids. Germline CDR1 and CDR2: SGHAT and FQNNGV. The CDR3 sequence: CASSLDRAGGTYEQYF. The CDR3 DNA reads TGTGCCAGCAGCTTAGATCGGGCGGGAGGGACCTACGAGCAGTACTTC.

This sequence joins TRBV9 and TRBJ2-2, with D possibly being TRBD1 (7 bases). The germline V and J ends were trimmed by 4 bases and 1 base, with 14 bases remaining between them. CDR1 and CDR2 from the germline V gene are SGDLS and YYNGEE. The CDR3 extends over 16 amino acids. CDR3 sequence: CASSLARTGNTGELFF. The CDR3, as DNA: TGTGCCAGCAGCCTAGCGAGGACAGGGAACACCGGGGAGCTGTTTTTT.

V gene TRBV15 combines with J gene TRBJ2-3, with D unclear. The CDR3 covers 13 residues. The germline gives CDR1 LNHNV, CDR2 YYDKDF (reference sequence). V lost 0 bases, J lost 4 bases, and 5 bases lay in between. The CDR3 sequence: CATSRDRADTQYF. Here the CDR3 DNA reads TGTGCCACCAGCAGAGACCGGGCAGATACGCAGTATTTT. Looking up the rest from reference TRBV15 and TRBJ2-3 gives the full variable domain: DAMVIQNPRYQVTQFGKPVTLSCSQTLNHNVMYWYQQKSSQAPKLLFHYYDKDFNNEADTPDNFQSRRPNTSFCFLDIRSPGLGDTAMYLCATSRDRADTQYFGPGTRLTVL.

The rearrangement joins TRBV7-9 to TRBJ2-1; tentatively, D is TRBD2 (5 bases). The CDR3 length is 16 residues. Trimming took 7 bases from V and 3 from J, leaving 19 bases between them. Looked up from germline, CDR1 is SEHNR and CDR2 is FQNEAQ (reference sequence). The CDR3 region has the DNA TGTGCCAGCATTCCTGAGGACGCGGGCCTCTACAATGAGCAGTTCTTC. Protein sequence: CASIPEDAGLYNEQFF.